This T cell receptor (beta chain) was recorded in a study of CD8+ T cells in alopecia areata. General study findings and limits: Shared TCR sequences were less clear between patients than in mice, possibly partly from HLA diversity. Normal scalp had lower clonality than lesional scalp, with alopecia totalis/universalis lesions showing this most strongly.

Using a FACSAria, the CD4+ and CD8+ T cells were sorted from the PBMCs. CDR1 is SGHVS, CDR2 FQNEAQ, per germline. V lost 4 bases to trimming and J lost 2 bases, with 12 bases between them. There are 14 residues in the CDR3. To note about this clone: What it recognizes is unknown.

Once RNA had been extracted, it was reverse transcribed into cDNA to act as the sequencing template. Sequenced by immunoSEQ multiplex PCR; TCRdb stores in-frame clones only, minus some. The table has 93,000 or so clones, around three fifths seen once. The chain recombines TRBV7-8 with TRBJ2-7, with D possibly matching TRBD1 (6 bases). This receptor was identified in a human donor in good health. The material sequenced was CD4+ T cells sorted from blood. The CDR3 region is CASSSTGSPYEQYF. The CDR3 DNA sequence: TGTGCCAGCAGCTCGACAGGAAGCCCCTACGAGCAGTACTTC.